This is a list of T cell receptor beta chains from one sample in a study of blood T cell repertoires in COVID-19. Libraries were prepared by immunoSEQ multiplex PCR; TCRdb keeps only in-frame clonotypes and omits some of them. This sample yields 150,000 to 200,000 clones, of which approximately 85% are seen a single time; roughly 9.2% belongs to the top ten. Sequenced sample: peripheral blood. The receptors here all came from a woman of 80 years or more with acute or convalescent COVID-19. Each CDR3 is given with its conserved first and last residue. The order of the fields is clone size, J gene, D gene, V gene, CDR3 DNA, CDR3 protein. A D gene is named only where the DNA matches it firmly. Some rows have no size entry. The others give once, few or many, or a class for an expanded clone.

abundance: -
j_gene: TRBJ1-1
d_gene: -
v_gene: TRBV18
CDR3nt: TGTGCCAGCTCATCTCCGGGAGGGGGCACTGAAGCTTTCTTT
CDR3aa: CASSSPGGGTEAFF

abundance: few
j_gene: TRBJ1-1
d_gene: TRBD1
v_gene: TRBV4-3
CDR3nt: TGCGCCAGCAGCCAAGGGTCTTACAGGGGGCGGACTGAAGCTTTCTTT
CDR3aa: CASSQGSYRGRTEAFF

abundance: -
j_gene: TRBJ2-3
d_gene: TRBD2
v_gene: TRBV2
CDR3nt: TGTGCCACGATCCTTTGGACTAGCGGGAGAGAAACAGATACGCAGTATTTT
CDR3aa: CATILWTSGRETDTQYF

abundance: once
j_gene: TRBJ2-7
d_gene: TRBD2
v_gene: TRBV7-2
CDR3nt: TGTGCCAGCAGCCCCTCGGGACTAGCGGGAGTGTACGAGCAGTACTTC
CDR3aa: CASSPSGLAGVYEQYF

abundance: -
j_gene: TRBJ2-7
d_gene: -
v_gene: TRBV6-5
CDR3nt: TGTGCCAGCAAGAAGGGCAGGGATAACTACGAGCAGTACTTC
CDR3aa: CASKKGRDNYEQYF

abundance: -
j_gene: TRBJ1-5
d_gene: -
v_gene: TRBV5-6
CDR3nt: TGTGCCAGCAGCTTATCAGGGGCGGGTTACAATCAGCCCCAGCATTTT
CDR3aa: CASSLSGAGYNQPQHF

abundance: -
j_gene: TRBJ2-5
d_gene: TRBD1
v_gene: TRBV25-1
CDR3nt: TGTGCCAGCAGTGTCGGACAGGGATTCGTTGAGACCCAGTACTTC
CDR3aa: CASSVGQGFVETQYF

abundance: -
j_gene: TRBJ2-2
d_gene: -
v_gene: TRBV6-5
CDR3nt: TGTGCCCTAGGGAGCACAACGGGCACCGGGGAGCTGTTTTTT
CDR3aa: CALGSTTGTGELFF

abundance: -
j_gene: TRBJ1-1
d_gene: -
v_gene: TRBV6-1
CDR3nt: TGTGCCAGCAGTGAATTAAGGGGGGGGACTGAAGCTTTCTTT
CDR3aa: CASSELRGGTEAFF

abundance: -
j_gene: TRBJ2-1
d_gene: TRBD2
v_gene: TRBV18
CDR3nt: TGTGCCAGCTCACCACGGACTAGCGGGGGGGCCGCCTACAATGAGCAGTTCTTC
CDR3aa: CASSPRTSGGAAYNEQFF

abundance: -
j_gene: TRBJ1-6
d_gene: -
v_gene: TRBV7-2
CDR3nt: TGTGCCAGCAGCTTAGCCCCCGGGGTGGGAAATTCACCCCTCCACTTT
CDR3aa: CASSLAPGVGNSPLHF

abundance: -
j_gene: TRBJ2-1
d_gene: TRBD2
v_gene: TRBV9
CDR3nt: TGTGCCAGCAGCGCTTCCCTACTAGCGGGAGAGACTGGTGAGCAGTTCTTC
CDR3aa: CASSASLLAGETGEQFF

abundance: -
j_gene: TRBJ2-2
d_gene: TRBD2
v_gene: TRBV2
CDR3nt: TGTGCCAGCAGCCCTAGCGGGGGAAGTAAGGTCGGGGAGCTGTTTTTT
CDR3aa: CASSPSGGSKVGELFF

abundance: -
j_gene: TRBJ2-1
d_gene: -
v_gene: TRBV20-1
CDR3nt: TGCAGTGTCAGGGTCTACAATGAGCAGTTCTTC
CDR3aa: CSVRVYNEQFF

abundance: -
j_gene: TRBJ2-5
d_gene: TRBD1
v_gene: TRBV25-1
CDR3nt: TGTGCCAGCAGTGGGGCACCGGGACAGCCGTTGCGACAAGAGACCCAGTACTTC
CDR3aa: CASSGAPGQPLRQETQYF

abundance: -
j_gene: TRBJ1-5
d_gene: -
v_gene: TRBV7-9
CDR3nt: TGTGCCAGCAGCTTAGCGAACATACATCAGCCCCAGCATTTT
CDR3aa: CASSLANIHQPQHF

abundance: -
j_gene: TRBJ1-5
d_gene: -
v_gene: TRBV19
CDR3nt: TGTGCCAGTAGTCTGGACGGCCTCGGGGTTTTCAATAGCAATCAGCCCCAGCATTTT
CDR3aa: CASSLDGLGVFNSNQPQHF

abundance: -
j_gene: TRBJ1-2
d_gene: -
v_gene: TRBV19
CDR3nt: TGTGCCAGTAGTATCGGGGGAGGCTATGGCTACACCTTC
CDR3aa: CASSIGGGYGYTF

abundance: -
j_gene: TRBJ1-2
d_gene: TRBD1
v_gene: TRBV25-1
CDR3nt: TGTGCCAGCAGTGAAGCCGGGGACAGCTACTATGGCTACACCTTC
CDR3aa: CASSEAGDSYYGYTF

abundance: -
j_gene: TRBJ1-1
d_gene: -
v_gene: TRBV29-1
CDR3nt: TGCAGCGTCGGGAATGGGAACACTGAAGCTTTCTTT
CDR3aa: CSVGNGNTEAFF

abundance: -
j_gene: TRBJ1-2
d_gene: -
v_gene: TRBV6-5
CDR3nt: TGTGCCAGCAGCCGACATCCCCGGGAAAGGGGCTACACCTTC
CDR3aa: CASSRHPRERGYTF

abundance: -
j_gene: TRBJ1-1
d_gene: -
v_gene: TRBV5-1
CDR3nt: TGCGCCAGCAGCTTGACGGGACAAGTGAACACTGAAGCTTTCTTT
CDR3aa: CASSLTGQVNTEAFF

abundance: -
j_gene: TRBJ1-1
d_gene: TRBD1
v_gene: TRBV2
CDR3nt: TGTGCCAGCAGTGTCCGAGGGGGCTTGGACACTGAAGCTTTCTTT
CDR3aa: CASSVRGGLDTEAFF

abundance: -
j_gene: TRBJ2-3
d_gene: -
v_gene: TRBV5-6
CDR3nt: TGTGCCAGCAGCCCCAAAGTGATACGCGAATCTAGCACAGATACGCAGTATTTT
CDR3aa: CASSPKVIRESSTDTQYF